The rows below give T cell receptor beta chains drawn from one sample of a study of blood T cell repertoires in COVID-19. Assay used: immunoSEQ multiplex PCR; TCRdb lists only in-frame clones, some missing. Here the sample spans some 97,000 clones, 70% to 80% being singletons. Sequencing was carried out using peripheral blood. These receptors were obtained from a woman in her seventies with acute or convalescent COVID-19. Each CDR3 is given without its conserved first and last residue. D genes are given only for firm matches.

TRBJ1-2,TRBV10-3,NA,AISDGGGNYGYT
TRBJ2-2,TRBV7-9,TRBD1,ASSNNRGLRGELF
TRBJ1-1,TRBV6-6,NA,ASRDSGESGWTF
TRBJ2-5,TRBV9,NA,ASSVATPGQETQY
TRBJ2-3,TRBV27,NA,ASRIQRGGAGDTQY
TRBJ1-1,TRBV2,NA,ASSARAGMNTEAF
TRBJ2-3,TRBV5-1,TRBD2,ASSPGTSGGADTQY
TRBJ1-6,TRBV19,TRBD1,ASSTSQGANSPLH
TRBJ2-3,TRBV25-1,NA,ASTIGQNTDTQY
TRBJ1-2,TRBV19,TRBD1,ATSQGWDYGYT
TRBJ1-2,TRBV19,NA,ASSNRLRRYGYT
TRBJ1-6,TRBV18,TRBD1,ASSRGWTGGPSPLH
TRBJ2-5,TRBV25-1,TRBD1,ASSNFAGTGGQETQY
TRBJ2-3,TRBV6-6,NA,ASSTGFKHTDTQY
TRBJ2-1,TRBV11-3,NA,ASSPGGNEQF
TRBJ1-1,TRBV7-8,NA,ASSFTAGRLNTEAF
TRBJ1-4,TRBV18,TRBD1,ASSLPTGNNEKLF
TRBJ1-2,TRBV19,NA,ASSIQGGYT
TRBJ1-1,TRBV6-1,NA,ASSEGGTYTEAF
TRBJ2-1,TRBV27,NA,ASSSVQRGGEF
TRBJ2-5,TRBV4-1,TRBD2,ASSQVGLAGDHHRQY
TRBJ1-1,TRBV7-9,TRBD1,ASSLVGGQRYTEAF
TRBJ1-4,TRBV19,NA,ASSDRMGVGLF
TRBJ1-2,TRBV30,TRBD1,AWRDRGGANYGYT
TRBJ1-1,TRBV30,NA,AWSRGGWAEAF
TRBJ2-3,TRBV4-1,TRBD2,ASSQSGTGGRTDTQY
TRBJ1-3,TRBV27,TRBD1,ASSLQGASGNTIY
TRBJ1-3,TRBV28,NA,ASSSWTAGNTIY
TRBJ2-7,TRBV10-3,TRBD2,AISSGLAGNSGEQY
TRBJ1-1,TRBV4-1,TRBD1,ASSQTLVRGPTEAF
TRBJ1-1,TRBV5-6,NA,ASSLSSAVPEAF
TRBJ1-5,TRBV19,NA,ASSTSGVSNQPQH
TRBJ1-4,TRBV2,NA,ASSETVATNEKLF
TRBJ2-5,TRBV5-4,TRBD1,ASSLAGLAGGAETQY